This record covers a single T cell receptor (beta chain). Libraries were prepared by immunoSEQ multiplex PCR; TCRdb keeps only in-frame clonotypes and omits some of them. The profile covers nearly 60,000 clones, with roughly nine tenths appearing a single time and around 0.5% taken by the ten largest. Trimming removed 2 bases from V and 6 bases from J; junction bases left unmatched: 3. The CDR3 is 16 amino acids. Germline V lookup: CDR1 SGDLS, CDR2 YYNGEE. These data originate in a study of T cell changes during pregnancy in multiple sclerosis. The sequencing here drew on CD4+ T cells from peripheral blood mononuclear cells, taken after pregnancy. This chain joins TRBV9 and TRBJ2-2; 14 nucleotides match TRBD2. The sequence derives from a female donor in good health, enrolled as a control in a pregnancy study. CDR3 in amino acids: CASSVTSGGAAGELFF. The CDR3, as DNA: TGTGCCAGCAGCGTGACTAGCGGGGGGGCCGCCGGGGAGCTGTTTTTT. The full variable domain, rest sourced from reference TRBV9 and TRBJ2-2, is DSGVTQTPKHLITATGQRVTLRCSPRSGDLSVYWYQQSLDQGLQFLIQYYNGEERAKGNILERFSAQQFPDLHSELNLSSLELGDSALYFCASSVTSGGAAGELFFGEGSRLTVL.